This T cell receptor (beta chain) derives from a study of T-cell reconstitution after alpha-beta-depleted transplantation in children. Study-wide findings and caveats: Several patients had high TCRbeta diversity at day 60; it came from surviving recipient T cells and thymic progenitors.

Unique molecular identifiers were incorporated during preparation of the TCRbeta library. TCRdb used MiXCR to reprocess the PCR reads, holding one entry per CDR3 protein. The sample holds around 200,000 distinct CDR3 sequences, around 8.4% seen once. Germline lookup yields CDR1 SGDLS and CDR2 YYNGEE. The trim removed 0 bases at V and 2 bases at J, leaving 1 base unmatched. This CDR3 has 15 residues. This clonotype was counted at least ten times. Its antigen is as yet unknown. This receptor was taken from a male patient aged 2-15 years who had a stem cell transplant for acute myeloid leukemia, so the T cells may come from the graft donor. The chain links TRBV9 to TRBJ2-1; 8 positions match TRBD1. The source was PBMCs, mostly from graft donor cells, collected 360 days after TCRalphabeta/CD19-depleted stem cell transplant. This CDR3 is CASSVGTGTYNEQFF. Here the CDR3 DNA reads TGTGCCAGCAGCGTAGGGACAGGGACCTACAATGAGCAGTTCTTC. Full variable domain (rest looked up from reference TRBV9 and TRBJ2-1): DSGVTQTPKHLITATGQRVTLRCSPRSGDLSVYWYQQSLDQGLQFLIQYYNGEERAKGNILERFSAQQFPDLHSELNLSSLELGDSALYFCASSVGTGTYNEQFFGPGTRLTVL.